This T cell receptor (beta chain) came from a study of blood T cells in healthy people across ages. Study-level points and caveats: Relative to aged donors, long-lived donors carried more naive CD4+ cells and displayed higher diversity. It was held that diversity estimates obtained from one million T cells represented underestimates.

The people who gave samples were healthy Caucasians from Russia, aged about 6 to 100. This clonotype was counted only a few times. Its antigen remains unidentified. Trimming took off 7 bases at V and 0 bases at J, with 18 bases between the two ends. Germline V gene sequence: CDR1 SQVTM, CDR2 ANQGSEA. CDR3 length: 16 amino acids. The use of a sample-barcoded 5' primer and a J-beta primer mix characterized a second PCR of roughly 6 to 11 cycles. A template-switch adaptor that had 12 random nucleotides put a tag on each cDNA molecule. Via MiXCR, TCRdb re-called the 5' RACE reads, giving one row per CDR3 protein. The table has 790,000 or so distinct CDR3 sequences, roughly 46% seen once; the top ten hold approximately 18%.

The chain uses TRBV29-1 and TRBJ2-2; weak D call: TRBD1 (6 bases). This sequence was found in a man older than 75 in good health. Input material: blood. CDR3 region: CSARLQGDANTGELFF. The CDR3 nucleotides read TGCAGCGCGAGATTACAGGGAGATGCGAACACCGGGGAGCTGTTTTTT.